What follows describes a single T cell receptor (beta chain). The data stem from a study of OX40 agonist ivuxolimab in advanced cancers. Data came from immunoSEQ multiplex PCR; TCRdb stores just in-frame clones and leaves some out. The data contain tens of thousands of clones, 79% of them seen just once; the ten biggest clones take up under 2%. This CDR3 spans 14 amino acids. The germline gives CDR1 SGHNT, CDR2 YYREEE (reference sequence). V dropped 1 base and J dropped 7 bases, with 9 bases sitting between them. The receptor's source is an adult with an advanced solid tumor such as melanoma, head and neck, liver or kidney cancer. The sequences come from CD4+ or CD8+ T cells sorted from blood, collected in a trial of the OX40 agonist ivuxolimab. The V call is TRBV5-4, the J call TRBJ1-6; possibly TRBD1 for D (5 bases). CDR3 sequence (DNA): TGTGCCAGCAGCTTGCAAGGGGACAATTCACCCCTCCACTTT. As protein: CASSLQGDNSPLHF.